Below are 22 T cell receptor beta chains sequenced from a single sample in a study of cytomegalovirus exposure and HLA in healthy donors. Both 60 Vbeta primers and 13 Jbeta primers went into the PCR. Clones were read by immunoSEQ multiplex PCR, and TCRdb kept only the in-frame ones, dropping some. This table lists roughly 120,000 clones. The specimen was PBMCs. All receptors come from a man between 18 and 29 years old in good health and CMV-seronegative.

V is TRBV18 and J is TRBJ2-3; 8 bases are a match to TRBD2. The CDR3 is 17 amino acids. Looked up from germline, CDR1 is KGHSH and CDR2 is LQKENI. The trim removed 1 base at V and 0 bases at J, leaving 6 bases unmatched. The CDR3 region has the DNA TGTGCCAGCTCACCACGGTCGGGGGGGATTAGCACAGATACGCAGTATTTT. It yields the protein CASSPRSGGISTDTQYF. Together with reference TRBV18 and TRBJ2-3, the CDR3 gives the full variable domain: NAGVMQNPRHLVRRRGQEARLRCSPMKGHSHVYWYRQLPEEGLKFMVYLQKENIIDESGMPKERFSAEFPKEGPSILRIQQVVRGDSAAYFCASSPRSGGISTDTQYFGPGTRLTVL.

V usage is TRBV6-5 and J usage is TRBJ2-7; 12 bases map to TRBD2. The CDR3 is 15 amino acids. V lost 2 bases, J lost 7 bases, and 6 bases stayed unmatched. CDR1 MNHEY and CDR2 SVGAGI come from the germline V gene. DNA of the CDR3: TGTGCCAGCAGTTACCAGACTAGCGGGAGTGAAGAGCAGTACTTC. This encodes CASSYQTSGSEEQYF.

V is TRBV30 and J is TRBJ2-1; the D is unclear. From germline, CDR1 is GTSNPN and CDR2 SVGIG (reference sequence). The CDR3 is made up of 14 amino acids. V lost 4 bases and J 0 bases, leaving 10 bases between the germline ends. This CDR3 is CAWNSLSSYNEQFF. The CDR3 DNA reads TGTGCCTGGAATTCTCTGAGCTCCTACAATGAGCAGTTCTTC.

The chain links TRBV7-2 to TRBJ2-7; D may be TRBD1 (6 bases). CDR1 SGHTA and CDR2 FQGNSA come from the germline V gene. Between the trimmed V and J ends, which lost 2 bases and 1 base, there was a span of 12 bases. There are 15 residues in the CDR3. CDR3 coding DNA: TGTGCCAGCAGCTTAAAAGCCGGACAGTCCTACGAGCAGTACTTC. Translation gives CASSLKAGQSYEQYF.

The chain combines TRBV5-4 with TRBJ2-3; D may be TRBD1 (5 bases). The CDR3 sequence is 14 residues long. CDR1 is SGHNT, CDR2 YYREEE, per germline (reference sequence). V lost 0 bases, J lost 5 bases, and 10 bases lay in between. This CDR3 reads CASSLARDGDTQYF. The CDR3 DNA reads as TGTGCCAGCAGCTTGGCCAGGGATGGAGATACGCAGTATTTT. Full variable domain (remainder filled in from reference TRBV5-4 and TRBJ2-3): ETGVTQSPTHLIKTRGQQVTLRCSSQSGHNTVSWYQQALGQGPQFIFQYYREEENGRGNFPPRFSGLQFPNYSSELNVNALELDDSALYLCASSLARDGDTQYFGPGTRLTVL.

V is TRBV5-1 and J is TRBJ2-7; 8 nucleotides line up with TRBD1. Trimming cost V 2 bases and J 4 bases; bases outside gene matches: 5. The CDR3 runs to 14 residues. The germline CDR1 and CDR2 sequences are SGHRS and YFSETQ. CDR3 residues: CASSFGTGLYEQYF. DNA of the CDR3: TGCGCCAGCAGCTTTGGGACAGGTCTATACGAGCAGTACTTC.

J is TRBJ1-1 and V is TRBV6-6, with D uncertain. The CDR3 sequence is 15 residues long. V lost 0 bases, J lost 1 base, and 9 bases lay in between. CDR1 is MNHNY, CDR2 SVGAGI, per germline (reference sequence). The CDR3 loop is CASSYSVEGNTEAFF. The CDR3 bases are TGTGCCAGCAGTTACTCGGTAGAGGGGAACACTGAAGCTTTCTTT.

V gene TRBV28 combines with J gene TRBJ2-7; 9 bases agree with TRBD1. Germline V CDR1 and CDR2: MDHEN, SYDVKM. CDR3 length equals 14 residues. V was clipped by 6 bases and J by 6 bases; unmatched bases: 9. CDR3 in DNA: TGTGCCAGCAGAAGACCGGGACAGGGAGCCGAGCAGTACTTC. Its translation is CASRRPGQGAEQYF.

The V call is TRBV6-1, the J call TRBJ2-7, with TRBD1 identical over 7 bases. The CDR3 spans 14 residues. V shed 3 bases, J shed 2 bases, and the junction held 4 bases outside the gene matches. The V gene's germline CDR1 is MNHNS and CDR2 SASEGT. CDR3 nucleotide sequence: TGTGCCAGCAGTGATTACCAGGGGGCCTACGAGCAGTACTTC. It yields the protein CASSDYQGAYEQYF.

This rearrangement joins TRBV9 to TRBJ1-2; TRBD1 matches at 9 bases. CDR3 size: 16 residues. The germline CDR1 and CDR2 sequences are SGDLS and YYNGEE. V lost 4 bases to trimming and J lost 3 bases; unmatched junction nucleotides: 10. CDR3 residues: CASSPARDREDYGYTF. Here the CDR3 DNA reads TGTGCCAGCAGCCCAGCCCGGGACAGGGAAGACTATGGCTACACCTTC.

This chain joins TRBV18 and TRBJ2-1; 16 bases fit TRBD2. CDR3 length equals 16 residues. The trim removed 3 bases at V and 7 bases at J, leaving 3 bases unmatched. Germline loops: CDR1 KGHSH, CDR2 LQKENI. The CDR3 spells CASSPGLAGGLNEQFF. In DNA form, the CDR3 reads TGTGCCAGCTCACCGGGACTAGCGGGGGGGCTTAATGAGCAGTTCTTC. Complete variable domain (other parts from reference TRBV18 and TRBJ2-1): NAGVMQNPRHLVRRRGQEARLRCSPMKGHSHVYWYRQLPEEGLKFMVYLQKENIIDESGMPKERFSAEFPKEGPSILRIQQVVRGDSAAYFCASSPGLAGGLNEQFFGPGTRLTVL.

This chain links TRBV5-1 with TRBJ2-7, with 7 nucleotides matching TRBD1. CDR1 and CDR2 from the germline V gene are SGHRS and YFSETQ. The CDR3 totals 14 residues. The trim removed 3 bases at V and 4 bases at J, leaving 7 bases unmatched. CDR3 protein: CASSYGTDYYEQYF. In DNA form, the CDR3 reads TGCGCCAGCAGCTACGGGACAGACTATTACGAGCAGTACTTC.

The genes are TRBV9 and TRBJ2-3, with 11 positions matching TRBD2. The CDR3 totals 15 residues. Germline CDR1 and CDR2: SGDLS and YYNGEE. Trimming at V came to 9 bases and at J to 7 bases, leaving 13 bases not matched to a gene. CDR3 in DNA: TGTGCCACTTCCCCCGGGACTAGCGGTACTAATACGCAGTATTTT. As protein: CATSPGTSGTNTQYF.

The chain carries TRBV25-1 and TRBJ2-7, with TRBD1 matching over 7 bases. CDR1 is MGHDK, CDR2 SYGVNS, per germline. V lost 6 bases to trimming and J lost 3 bases; unmatched junction nucleotides: 8. CDR3 length: 14 amino acids. CDR3 loop: CASRRTGVNYEQYF. Written as DNA, the CDR3 is TGTGCCAGCAGGCGTACAGGGGTGAACTACGAGCAGTACTTC.

V is TRBV7-6 and J is TRBJ2-3, with D uncertain. Germline V lookup: CDR1 SGHVS, CDR2 FNYEAQ. The CDR3 is 14 residues long. The V gene lost 3 bases and the J gene lost 0 bases, with 7 bases spanning the gap. The CDR3 here is CASSLSYSTDTQYF. The CDR3 nucleotides read TGTGCCAGCAGCTTGAGTTATAGCACAGATACGCAGTATTTT.

The CDR3 DNA reads as TGCGCCAGCAGCCAAGATGGGGGGGCCTACGAGCAGTACTTC. Translating gives CASSQDGGAYEQYF. V is TRBV4-1 and J is TRBJ2-7; 7 bases are a match to TRBD2. The V gene end was trimmed by 0 bases and the J gene end by 2 bases; junction bases not matched to a gene: 1. This CDR3 is 14 amino acids long. Germline CDR1 MGHRA, CDR2 YSYEKL.

V is TRBV9 and J is TRBJ1-2, with a weak D call TRBD1 (5 bases). CDR3 size: 15 residues. V lost 0 bases to trimming and J lost 4 bases, with 13 bases between them. CDR1 and CDR2 (germline): SGDLS, YYNGEE. CDR3 nucleotide sequence: TGTGCCAGCAGCGTAGAGGGGCGGCTCCCCTATGGCTACACCTTC. Amino acid sequence: CASSVEGRLPYGYTF.

The chain couples TRBV30 to TRBJ1-5; 10 nucleotides line up with TRBD1. The germline V gene encodes CDR1 GTSNPN and CDR2 SVGIG (reference sequence). CDR3 length: 15 amino acids. After removal of 2 bases from V and 6 bases from J, the junction contained 7 bases not matched to a gene. The CDR3 region is CAWSPGTGVGQPQHF. The CDR3 DNA reads TGTGCCTGGAGTCCCGGGACAGGGGTTGGTCAGCCCCAGCATTTT.

This rearrangement joins TRBV11-3 to TRBJ2-5; 9 bases are shared with TRBD2. J lost 0 bases, V lost 1 base, and 6 bases had no gene match. This CDR3 region has 17 residues. The V gene's germline CDR1 is SGHNT and CDR2 YENEEA. CDR3 region: CASSLGRLAGNQETQYF. The DNA for the CDR3 is TGTGCCAGCAGCTTAGGTCGGCTAGCGGGGAACCAAGAGACCCAGTACTTC.

V usage is TRBV5-6 and J usage is TRBJ1-5; tentative D call: TRBD1 (6 bases). CDR1 and CDR2 from the germline V gene are SGHDT and YYEEEE. The CDR3 is made up of 14 amino acids. Deletions cut 3 bases from V and 8 bases from J, with 15 bases between. In DNA, the CDR3 is TGTGCCAGCAGCTCGAGAGGGGGGAGGGAGCCCCAGCATTTT. The encoded protein is CASSSRGGREPQHF. The variable domain in full, completed from reference TRBV5-6 and TRBJ1-5, reads DAGVTQSPTHLIKTRGQQVTLRCSPKSGHDTVSWYQQALGQGPQFIFQYYEEEERQRGNFPDRFSGHQFPNYSSELNVNALLLGDSALYLCASSSRGGREPQHFGDGTRLSIL.

V gene TRBV15 combines with J gene TRBJ2-7, with TRBD2 as a possible D gene (6 bases). The CDR3 loop spans 15 amino acids. CDR1 and CDR2 from the germline V gene are LNHNV and YYDKDF (reference sequence). The germline V and J ends were trimmed by 6 bases and 4 bases, with 19 bases remaining between them. The chain's CDR3 is CATSRELRPEYEQYF. CDR3 sequence (DNA): TGTGCCACCAGTCGGGAGCTGAGGCCGGAGTACGAGCAGTACTTC.

This chain uses TRBV28 with TRBJ1-4; TRBD1 agrees at 9 bases. Germline-derived CDR1 and CDR2 are MDHEN and SYDVKM. V lost 8 bases to trimming and J lost 6 bases; unmatched junction nucleotides: 7. This CDR3 has 14 amino acids. The DNA of the CDR3 is TGTGCCAGCGAGACGGGACAGGGTGATGAAAAACTGTTTTTT. Encoded protein: CASETGQGDEKLFF.